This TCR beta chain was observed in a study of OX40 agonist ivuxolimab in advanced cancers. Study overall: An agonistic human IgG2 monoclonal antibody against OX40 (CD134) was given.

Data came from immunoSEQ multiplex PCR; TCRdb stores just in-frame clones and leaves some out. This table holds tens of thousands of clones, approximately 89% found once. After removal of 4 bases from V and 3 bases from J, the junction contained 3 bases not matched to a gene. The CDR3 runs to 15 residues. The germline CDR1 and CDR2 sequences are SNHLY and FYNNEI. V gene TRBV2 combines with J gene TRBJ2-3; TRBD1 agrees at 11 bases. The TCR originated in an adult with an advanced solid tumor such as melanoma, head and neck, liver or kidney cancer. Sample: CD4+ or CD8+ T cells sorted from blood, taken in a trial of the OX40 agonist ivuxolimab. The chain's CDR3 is CASSVDRGLTDTQYF. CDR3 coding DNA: TGTGCCAGCAGTGTGGACAGGGGGCTGACAGATACGCAGTATTTT.